A selection of T cell receptor beta chains follows, all from one sample in a study of early T cells in non-severe SARS-CoV-2 infection. TCRdb used MiXCR to reprocess the 5' RACE reads, holding one entry per CDR3 protein. The sample consists of around 78,000 distinct CDR3 sequences, around 10% of them appearing once. Sequencing used whole blood, obtained at baseline. These receptor sequences come from an adult who was a healthcare worker with PCR-confirmed SARS-CoV-2 infection or an uninfected control (not recorded which). The CDR3 runs from the conserved cysteine through the conserved F or W. Fields, in order: V gene, clone size, D gene, J gene, CDR3 protein, CDR3 DNA. D genes are given only for firm matches. The listing skips clone size in some rows; elsewhere it reads once, few, many or a size class.

TRBV11-2,few,TRBD2,TRBJ2-3,CASSLQGLAGTDTQYF,TGTGCCAGCTCTCTCCAGGGACTAGCGGGCACAGATACGCAGTATTTT
TRBV3-1,.,.,TRBJ1-1,CASSQDSRGGAEVFF,TGTGCCAGCAGCCAGGATAGTAGGGGGGGCGCCGAGGTTTTCTTT
TRBV7-9,.,.,TRBJ2-7,CASSPFDSFTYEQYF,TGTGCCAGCAGCCCCTTCGACAGCTTTACCTACGAGCAGTACTTC
TRBV6-6,many,TRBD1,TRBJ2-7,CASNPQGAFYEQYF,TGTGCCAGCAACCCACAGGGGGCTTTCTACGAGCAGTACTTC
TRBV11-2,many,TRBD2,TRBJ2-7,CASSSPRGGRPYEQYF,TGTGCCAGCAGCTCGCCCCGGGGGGGCCGACCCTACGAGCAGTACTTC
TRBV3-1,.,.,TRBJ2-7,CASSTGQSHEQYF,TGTGCCAGCAGCACGGGTCAGTCCCACGAGCAGTACTTC
TRBV5-1,few,.,TRBJ1-1,CASSLGAAGITEAFF,TGCGCCAGCAGCTTGGGGGCCGCAGGCATCACTGAAGCTTTCTTT
TRBV12-3/TRBV12-4,few,.,TRBJ1-3,CASSFSDYTGNTIYF,TGTGCCAGCAGTTTCTCGGATTATACTGGAAACACCATATATTTT
TRBV29-1,many,.,TRBJ2-1,CSGEEGVNEQFF,TGCAGCGGAGAGGAGGGGGTCAATGAGCAGTTCTTC
TRBV7-2,.,.,TRBJ1-1,CASSPSFDTLNEAFF,TGTGCCAGCAGCCCATCGTTCGATACCCTCAATGAAGCTTTCTTT
TRBV15,.,.,TRBJ2-7,CATALMGSSYEQYF,TGTGCCACCGCCTTGATGGGGTCGAGCTACGAGCAGTACTTC
TRBV10-3,few,.,TRBJ1-6,CAISGGGKDNSPLHF,TGTGCCATCAGCGGCGGAGGGAAGGATAATTCACCCCTCCACTTT
TRBV7-6,many,.,TRBJ2-1,CASSLAQGGGEQFF,TGTGCCAGCAGCTTAGCTCAGGGCGGAGGTGAGCAGTTCTTC
TRBV9,many,TRBD1,TRBJ1-6,CASSVGPRGNNSPLHF,TGTGCCAGCAGCGTAGGCCCCAGGGGGAATAATTCACCCCTCCACTTT
TRBV2,.,TRBD2,TRBJ2-3,CASSTSGGTSTDTQYF,TGTGCCAGCAGTACTAGCGGGGGGACAAGCACAGATACGCAGTATTTT
TRBV4-1,medium-sized,.,TRBJ2-3,CASSQGRGTPTDTQYF,TGCGCCAGCAGCCAGGGCAGAGGCACCCCCACAGATACGCAGTATTTT